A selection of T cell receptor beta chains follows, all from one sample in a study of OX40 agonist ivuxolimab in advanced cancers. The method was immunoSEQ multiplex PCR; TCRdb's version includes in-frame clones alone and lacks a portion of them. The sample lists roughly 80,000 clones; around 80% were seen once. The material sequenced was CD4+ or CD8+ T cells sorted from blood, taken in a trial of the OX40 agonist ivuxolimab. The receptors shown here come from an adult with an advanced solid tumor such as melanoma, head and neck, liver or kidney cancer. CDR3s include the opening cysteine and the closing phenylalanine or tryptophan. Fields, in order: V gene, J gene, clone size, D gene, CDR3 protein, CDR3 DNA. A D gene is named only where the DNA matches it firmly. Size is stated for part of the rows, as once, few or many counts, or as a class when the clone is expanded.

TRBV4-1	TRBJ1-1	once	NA	CASSPWTANTEAFF	TGCGCCAGCAGCCCCTGGACAGCAAACACTGAAGCTTTCTTT
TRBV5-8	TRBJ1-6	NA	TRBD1	CASSFEDRATSPLHF	TGTGCCAGCAGCTTTGAGGACAGGGCGACTTCACCCCTCCACTTT
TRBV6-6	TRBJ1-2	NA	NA	CASTIGTNYGYTF	TGTGCCAGCACCATTGGGACCAACTATGGCTACACCTTC
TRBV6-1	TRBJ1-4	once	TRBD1	CASGRGPGSSEKLFF	TGTGCCAGCGGTAGGGGGCCGGGGTCCAGTGAAAAACTGTTTTTT
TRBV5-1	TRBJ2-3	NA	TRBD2	CASGYSGGSTDTQYF	TGCGCCAGCGGGTATAGCGGGGGGAGCACAGATACGCAGTATTTT
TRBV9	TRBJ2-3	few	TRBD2	CASSAGGVSGGADTQYF	TGTGCCAGCAGCGCAGGAGGGGTTAGCGGGGGGGCAGATACGCAGTATTTT
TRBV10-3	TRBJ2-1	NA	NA	CASTAAYNEQFF	TGTGCCTCCACGGCCGCCTACAATGAGCAGTTCTTC
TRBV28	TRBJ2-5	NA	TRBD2	CASSPWLAARETQYF	TGTGCCAGCAGTCCGTGGCTAGCGGCACGCGAGACCCAGTACTTC
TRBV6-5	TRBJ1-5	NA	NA	CASSNQRGPQHF	TGTGCCAGCAGTAACCAGAGGGGTCCCCAGCATTTT
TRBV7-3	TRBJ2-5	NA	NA	CASSLNETQYF	TGTGCCAGCAGCTTAAACGAGACCCAGTACTTC
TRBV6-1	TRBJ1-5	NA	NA	CASSGSGPNQPQHF	TGTGCCAGCAGTGGATCGGGTCCCAATCAGCCCCAGCATTTT
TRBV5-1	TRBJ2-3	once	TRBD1	CASITGTGAKDTQYF	TGCGCCAGCATCACCGGGACAGGGGCGAAAGATACGCAGTATTTT
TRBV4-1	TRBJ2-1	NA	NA	CASSLQIGDGEQFF	TGCGCCAGCAGCCTTCAGATTGGGGACGGTGAGCAGTTCTTC
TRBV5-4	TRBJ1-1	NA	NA	CASTLGGGRGNTEAFF	TGTGCCAGCACCCTAGGGGGGGGCCGGGGAAACACTGAAGCTTTCTTT
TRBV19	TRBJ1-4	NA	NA	CASSGYAEVFF	TGTGCCAGTAGCGGGTACGCGGAGGTGTTTTTT
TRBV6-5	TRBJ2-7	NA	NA	CASSYGRVHEQYF	TGTGCCAGCAGTTACGGAAGGGTACACGAGCAGTACTTC